Listed here is a single T cell receptor beta chain. These data originate in a study of technical replicates of blood from several donors. Measured with immunoSEQ multiplex PCR; TCRdb has only the in-frame clones, and not every one. Of about 60,000 clones in the sample, around 87% are singletons; the top ten hold under 6.5%. V gave up 3 bases and J gave up 10 bases, with 18 bases separating them. CDR1 is SNHLY and CDR2 is FYNNEI in the germline V gene. The CDR3 has 14 amino acids. Sequenced material: PBMCs. The receptor's source is a human donor in good health. Some clones in this sample may be carry-over from other donors' samples. The V call is TRBV2, the J call TRBJ1-2, with D maybe TRBD1 (6 bases). The CDR3 spells CASSDKWTAEAYTF. For the CDR3, the DNA is TGTGCCAGCAGTGACAAGTGGACAGCCGAGGCCTACACCTTC.